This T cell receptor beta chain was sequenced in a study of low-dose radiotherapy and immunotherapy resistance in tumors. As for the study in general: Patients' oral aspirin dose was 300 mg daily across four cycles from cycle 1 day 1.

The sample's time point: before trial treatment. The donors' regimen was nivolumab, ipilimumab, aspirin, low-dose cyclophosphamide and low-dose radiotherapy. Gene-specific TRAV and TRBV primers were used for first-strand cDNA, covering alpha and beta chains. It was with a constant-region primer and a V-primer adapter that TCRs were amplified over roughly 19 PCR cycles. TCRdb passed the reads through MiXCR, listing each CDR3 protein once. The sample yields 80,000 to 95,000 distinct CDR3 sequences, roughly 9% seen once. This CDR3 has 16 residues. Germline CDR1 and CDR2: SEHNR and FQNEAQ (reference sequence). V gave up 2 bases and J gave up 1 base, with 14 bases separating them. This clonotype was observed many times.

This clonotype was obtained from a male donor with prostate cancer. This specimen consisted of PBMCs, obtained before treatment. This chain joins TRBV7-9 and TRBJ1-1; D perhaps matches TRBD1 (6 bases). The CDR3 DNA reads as TGTGCCAGCAGCTTATTACAGGGTGAGGGGAACACTGAAGCTTTCTTT. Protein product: CASSLLQGEGNTEAFF.